This is a list of T cell receptor beta chains from one sample in a study of control samples from healthy donors and cancer patients. Profiling relied on immunoSEQ multiplex PCR, and the TCRdb table lists in-frame clones only, not all of them. The sample contains about 80,000 clones, around 80% of which appear only once. Material: PBMCs. The receptor set was obtained from a man aged 60-69 years with head and neck cancer. CDR3s include the opening cysteine and the closing phenylalanine or tryptophan. The order of the fields is CDR3 DNA, CDR3 protein, V gene, D gene, J gene, clone size. A D gene is named only where the DNA matches it firmly. Only some rows state a clone size, as once, few, many or a class for expanded clones.

CDR3nt: TGTGCCAGCAGCTTAGGGGGCAGGTTGGGAAGTAATGAAAAACTGTTTTTT
CDR3aa: CASSLGGRLGSNEKLFF
v_gene: TRBV7-9
d_gene: NA
j_gene: TRBJ1-4
abundance: NA

CDR3nt: TGTGCCAGCAGTGAGGAGTCAGGCGCTTTATATGGCTACACCTTC
CDR3aa: CASSEESGALYGYTF
v_gene: TRBV25-1
d_gene: NA
j_gene: TRBJ1-2
abundance: NA

CDR3nt: TGTGCCAGTAGCCTATCGGGACAGTACGAGCAGTACTTC
CDR3aa: CASSLSGQYEQYF
v_gene: TRBV19
d_gene: TRBD1
j_gene: TRBJ2-7
abundance: NA

CDR3nt: TGTGCCACCAGTGATTCCCGGACAGCTTCCTACGAGCAGTACTTC
CDR3aa: CATSDSRTASYEQYF
v_gene: TRBV24-1
d_gene: NA
j_gene: TRBJ2-7
abundance: NA

CDR3nt: TGTGCCAGCAGCGTAGGCCCCAGCCGGGCGGGAGCCGAAGAGACCCAGTACTTC
CDR3aa: CASSVGPSRAGAEETQYF
v_gene: TRBV9
d_gene: TRBD2
j_gene: TRBJ2-5
abundance: NA

CDR3nt: TGTGCCAGCAGCCCGGCCCCGGGGCGGGGGGCATACCAAGAGACCCAGTACTTC
CDR3aa: CASSPAPGRGAYQETQYF
v_gene: TRBV5-4
d_gene: TRBD2
j_gene: TRBJ2-5
abundance: NA

CDR3nt: TGTGCCAGCAGCTTAGGTCGTATCGATGAGCAGTTCTTC
CDR3aa: CASSLGRIDEQFF
v_gene: TRBV7-9
d_gene: NA
j_gene: TRBJ2-1
abundance: NA

CDR3nt: TGTGCCAGCAGCGGGGGTAAGGCAACCTTAGGAGGCTACACCTTC
CDR3aa: CASSGGKATLGGYTF
v_gene: TRBV5-4
d_gene: NA
j_gene: TRBJ1-2
abundance: NA

CDR3nt: TGTGCCAGTACCCCCCGGGTGAGGGGCCAGCCCCAGCATTTT
CDR3aa: CASTPRVRGQPQHF
v_gene: TRBV19
d_gene: NA
j_gene: TRBJ1-5
abundance: NA

CDR3nt: TGTGCCAGCAGTTTAGCTGAAAATCAGCCCCAGCATTTT
CDR3aa: CASSLAENQPQHF
v_gene: TRBV12-3/TRBV12-4
d_gene: NA
j_gene: TRBJ1-5
abundance: NA

CDR3nt: TGCGCCAGCAGCAGGGACCGGATAGAGAATGAAAAACTGTTTTTT
CDR3aa: CASSRDRIENEKLFF
v_gene: TRBV5-1
d_gene: NA
j_gene: TRBJ1-4
abundance: NA

CDR3nt: TGTGCCAGCAGAGACCGGTTCTATGGCTACACCTTC
CDR3aa: CASRDRFYGYTF
v_gene: TRBV6-5
d_gene: NA
j_gene: TRBJ1-2
abundance: NA

CDR3nt: TGTGCCAGCAGCTTAACAAATAACTATGGCTACACCTTC
CDR3aa: CASSLTNNYGYTF
v_gene: TRBV7-6
d_gene: NA
j_gene: TRBJ1-2
abundance: NA

CDR3nt: TGTGCCAGCGGCCCCCCCGGGAGGGGTCTCAATGAGCAGTTCTTC
CDR3aa: CASGPPGRGLNEQFF
v_gene: TRBV7-8
d_gene: TRBD2
j_gene: TRBJ2-1
abundance: NA

CDR3nt: TGTGCCTGGAGCGACGGAATTGGCTACACCTTC
CDR3aa: CAWSDGIGYTF
v_gene: TRBV30
d_gene: NA
j_gene: TRBJ1-2
abundance: few

CDR3nt: TGTGCCAGCAACTGGGGCTCGGTACCAAAGGATAATCAGCCCCAGCATTTT
CDR3aa: CASNWGSVPKDNQPQHF
v_gene: TRBV11-3
d_gene: NA
j_gene: TRBJ1-5
abundance: NA

CDR3nt: TGTGCCAGCAGTCCCTGGACAGGGGGCGATGAAAAACTGTTTTTT
CDR3aa: CASSPWTGGDEKLFF
v_gene: TRBV27
d_gene: TRBD1
j_gene: TRBJ1-4
abundance: few

CDR3nt: TGTGCCAGCAGCTTAGTGGCTGGGACACCCCCAGTGGAGACCCAGTACTTC
CDR3aa: CASSLVAGTPPVETQYF
v_gene: TRBV7-6
d_gene: NA
j_gene: TRBJ2-5
abundance: NA

CDR3nt: TGTGCCAGCAGTCCTCGAGGGGGGCAGGATGGCTACACCTTC
CDR3aa: CASSPRGGQDGYTF
v_gene: TRBV27
d_gene: NA
j_gene: TRBJ1-2
abundance: NA

CDR3nt: TGTGCCAGCAGCCAATCGCCGGGACAACTCAACACTGAAGCTTTCTTT
CDR3aa: CASSQSPGQLNTEAFF
v_gene: TRBV4-2
d_gene: NA
j_gene: TRBJ1-1
abundance: NA

CDR3nt: TGTGCCACCGGGGACTGGGGCCAAGAGACCCAGTACTTC
CDR3aa: CATGDWGQETQYF
v_gene: TRBV10-3
d_gene: NA
j_gene: TRBJ2-5
abundance: NA

CDR3nt: TGTGCCAGCAGTCCACCCGGGGTGGATAGCTGGAGCGGGGAGACCCAGTACTTC
CDR3aa: CASSPPGVDSWSGETQYF
v_gene: TRBV25-1
d_gene: NA
j_gene: TRBJ2-5
abundance: NA

CDR3nt: TGCGCCAGCAGCTTGACTAGCGGGAGTATCTACGAGCAGTACTTC
CDR3aa: CASSLTSGSIYEQYF
v_gene: TRBV5-1
d_gene: TRBD2
j_gene: TRBJ2-7
abundance: NA

CDR3nt: TGTGCCAGCAGCTTCTGGACAGGGAGCTCTGGGGCCAACGTCCTGACTTTC
CDR3aa: CASSFWTGSSGANVLTF
v_gene: TRBV5-6
d_gene: TRBD1
j_gene: TRBJ2-6
abundance: NA

CDR3nt: TGTGCCAGCTCACCACGTAGCGGGATGTCGGAGACCCAGTACTTC
CDR3aa: CASSPRSGMSETQYF
v_gene: TRBV18
d_gene: TRBD2
j_gene: TRBJ2-5
abundance: NA

CDR3nt: TGTGCCAGTAGGGTGGGAGGAAACTACAATGAGCAGTTCTTC
CDR3aa: CASRVGGNYNEQFF
v_gene: TRBV19
d_gene: NA
j_gene: TRBJ2-1
abundance: NA

CDR3nt: TGTGCCAGCAGTCCCAGGACACCGAGCACAGATACGCAGTATTTT
CDR3aa: CASSPRTPSTDTQYF
v_gene: TRBV28
d_gene: NA
j_gene: TRBJ2-3
abundance: NA

CDR3nt: TGCAGCGTCCGCGGGCTAGCGGGAGGGATAGAGACCCAGTACTTC
CDR3aa: CSVRGLAGGIETQYF
v_gene: TRBV29-1
d_gene: TRBD2
j_gene: TRBJ2-5
abundance: NA

CDR3nt: TGTGCCACGGGGGCCGGGGAGCTGTTTTTT
CDR3aa: CATGAGELFF
v_gene: TRBV15
d_gene: NA
j_gene: TRBJ2-2
abundance: few

CDR3nt: TGTGCCAGCTCACTTAGACAGGGGCAAGAGACCCAGTACTTC
CDR3aa: CASSLRQGQETQYF
v_gene: TRBV18
d_gene: TRBD1
j_gene: TRBJ2-5
abundance: once

CDR3nt: TGTGCCAGCAGCTCCTCGGGCAGCACAGATACGCAGTATTTT
CDR3aa: CASSSSGSTDTQYF
v_gene: TRBV7-9
d_gene: NA
j_gene: TRBJ2-3
abundance: NA

CDR3nt: TGCGCCAGCAGCTTGGCCCGGGGAAGAGCCAGTGAGCAGTTCTTC
CDR3aa: CASSLARGRASEQFF
v_gene: TRBV5-1
d_gene: NA
j_gene: TRBJ2-1
abundance: NA

CDR3nt: TGTGCCAGCAGCCCCACCTCCCAGGGAGGCTACACCTTC
CDR3aa: CASSPTSQGGYTF
v_gene: TRBV5-6
d_gene: NA
j_gene: TRBJ1-2
abundance: NA

CDR3nt: TGTGCCAGCAGCTTGAGGAGCCTAGCGGGAGGGAATGAGCAGTTCTTC
CDR3aa: CASSLRSLAGGNEQFF
v_gene: TRBV5-4
d_gene: TRBD2
j_gene: TRBJ2-1
abundance: NA

CDR3nt: TGCAGCGCGAGAACCAGAACACTAGCGGGAGGAGGAGATACGCAGTATTTT
CDR3aa: CSARTRTLAGGGDTQYF
v_gene: TRBV29-1
d_gene: TRBD2
j_gene: TRBJ2-3
abundance: NA

CDR3nt: TGTGCCAGCAGACGGGACCCCATTACATCTTGGGCTTTCTTT
CDR3aa: CASRRDPITSWAFF
v_gene: TRBV5-5
d_gene: NA
j_gene: TRBJ1-1
abundance: NA

CDR3nt: TGTGCCAGCAGTCCGGGACTAGCGGGGTCCCAAGAGACCCAGTACTTC
CDR3aa: CASSPGLAGSQETQYF
v_gene: TRBV2
d_gene: TRBD2
j_gene: TRBJ2-5
abundance: NA

CDR3nt: TGCAGCGTTGATGAGCAGTTCTTC
CDR3aa: CSVDEQFF
v_gene: TRBV29-1
d_gene: NA
j_gene: TRBJ2-1
abundance: NA

CDR3nt: TGTGCCACCAGTGTGACAGGGGCGGCCTACAATGAGCAGTTCTTC
CDR3aa: CATSVTGAAYNEQFF
v_gene: TRBV24-1
d_gene: TRBD1
j_gene: TRBJ2-1
abundance: NA

CDR3nt: TGTGCCAGCAGTCCGCAGGGAAGTGAAAAACTGTTTTTT
CDR3aa: CASSPQGSEKLFF
v_gene: TRBV6-5
d_gene: NA
j_gene: TRBJ1-4
abundance: NA

CDR3nt: TGTGCCAGCACCCAGGTGGGACTCGGCGGCGAGCAGTACTTC
CDR3aa: CASTQVGLGGEQYF
v_gene: TRBV7-8
d_gene: NA
j_gene: TRBJ2-7
abundance: few

CDR3nt: TGCAGCGTTTTGGGACAGGGAGGCCAGCCCCAGCATTTT
CDR3aa: CSVLGQGGQPQHF
v_gene: TRBV29-1
d_gene: TRBD1
j_gene: TRBJ1-5
abundance: NA

CDR3nt: TGTGCCAGCAGTAATCGGCGGGACTCCTACGAGCAGTACTTC
CDR3aa: CASSNRRDSYEQYF
v_gene: TRBV11-2
d_gene: NA
j_gene: TRBJ2-7
abundance: few

CDR3nt: TGTGCCAGCTCACCACGGAACCTGGGGCCCGGGAATCAGCCCCAGCATTTT
CDR3aa: CASSPRNLGPGNQPQHF
v_gene: TRBV18
d_gene: NA
j_gene: TRBJ1-5
abundance: NA

CDR3nt: TGTGCCAGCAGTGAAATGGGGATAAATGAAAAACTGTTTTTT
CDR3aa: CASSEMGINEKLFF
v_gene: TRBV6-1
d_gene: NA
j_gene: TRBJ1-4
abundance: NA

CDR3nt: TGTGCCAGCAGTGACGGTCTAGCGCAAGATACGCAGTATTTT
CDR3aa: CASSDGLAQDTQYF
v_gene: TRBV6-4
d_gene: NA
j_gene: TRBJ2-3
abundance: NA

CDR3nt: TGTGCCAGCAGGATTGGGACAGGCCCCTACAATGAGCAGTTCTTC
CDR3aa: CASRIGTGPYNEQFF
v_gene: TRBV3-1/TRBV3-2
d_gene: TRBD1
j_gene: TRBJ2-1
abundance: NA

CDR3nt: TGTGCCAGCAGCAATAACAGGGGGGCCTATGGCTACACCTTC
CDR3aa: CASSNNRGAYGYTF
v_gene: TRBV6-5
d_gene: TRBD1
j_gene: TRBJ1-2
abundance: NA

CDR3nt: TGTGCCAGCAGCGCGGGGACCCGGACCACAGATACGCAGTATTTT
CDR3aa: CASSAGTRTTDTQYF
v_gene: TRBV4-2
d_gene: NA
j_gene: TRBJ2-3
abundance: NA

CDR3nt: TGTGCCAGCAGTTCTATGCCGGGACGGAGTAACTATGGCTACACCTTC
CDR3aa: CASSSMPGRSNYGYTF
v_gene: TRBV27
d_gene: NA
j_gene: TRBJ1-2
abundance: few

CDR3nt: TGTGCCAGCAGTTTCAAGGGTTCCTACGAGCAGTACTTC
CDR3aa: CASSFKGSYEQYF
v_gene: TRBV28
d_gene: NA
j_gene: TRBJ2-7
abundance: NA

CDR3nt: TGTGCCATCCACGGACAGGGAGGGTATGGCTACACCTTC
CDR3aa: CAIHGQGGYGYTF
v_gene: TRBV10-3
d_gene: TRBD1
j_gene: TRBJ1-2
abundance: few

CDR3nt: TGTGCCAGCAGCTTGGTCTCGGTCGGACAGGGCACCTATGGCTACACCTTC
CDR3aa: CASSLVSVGQGTYGYTF
v_gene: TRBV7-9
d_gene: TRBD1
j_gene: TRBJ1-2
abundance: once

CDR3nt: TGCGCCAGCGGACCTGCGGGAGGGTCGAGCTCCTACAATGAGCAGTTCTTC
CDR3aa: CASGPAGGSSSYNEQFF
v_gene: TRBV4-1
d_gene: TRBD2
j_gene: TRBJ2-1
abundance: NA

CDR3nt: TGTGCCAGCTCCTCCGGGGATACGCAGTATTTT
CDR3aa: CASSSGDTQYF
v_gene: TRBV27
d_gene: NA
j_gene: TRBJ2-3
abundance: NA